This T cell receptor beta chain was sequenced for a study of beta chain features in type 1 diabetes. The study's findings and limits: In all four CD4+ subsets, TCRB CDR3 length was significantly, moderately reduced in type 1 diabetes.

Expressed TCRB transcripts were sequenced after all isolated RNA was converted to cDNA. Assay used: immunoSEQ multiplex PCR; TCRdb lists only in-frame clones, some missing. The sample lists a few hundred thousand clones, around a tenth occurring once. This clone was recorded many times. Its cognate antigen is unknown. There are 16 residues in the CDR3. This TCR was sampled from a man aged 25 to 40 with type 1 diabetes. The rearrangement uses TRBV21-1 and TRBJ2-7; the table names TRBD2, a call not compared with the DNA. TRBV21-1 is a known pseudogene. The sequencing input was central memory CD4+ T cells from blood. CDR3 protein: CASIPFPGRGRYEQYF. The CDR3 nucleotides read TGTGCCAGCATTCCATTCCCGGGGCGGGGTAGGTACGAGCAGTACTTC.